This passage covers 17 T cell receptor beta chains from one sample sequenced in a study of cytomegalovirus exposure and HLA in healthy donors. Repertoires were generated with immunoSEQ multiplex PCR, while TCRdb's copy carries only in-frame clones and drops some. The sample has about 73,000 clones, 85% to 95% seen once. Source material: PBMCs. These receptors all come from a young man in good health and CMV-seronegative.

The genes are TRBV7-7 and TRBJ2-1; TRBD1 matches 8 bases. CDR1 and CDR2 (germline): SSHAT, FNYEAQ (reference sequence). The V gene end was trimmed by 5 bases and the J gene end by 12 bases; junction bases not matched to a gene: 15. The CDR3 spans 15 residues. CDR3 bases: TGTGCCAGCAGCCCGGGGACAGGAGAGCCTATATCGCAGTTCTTC. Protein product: CASSPGTGEPISQFF.

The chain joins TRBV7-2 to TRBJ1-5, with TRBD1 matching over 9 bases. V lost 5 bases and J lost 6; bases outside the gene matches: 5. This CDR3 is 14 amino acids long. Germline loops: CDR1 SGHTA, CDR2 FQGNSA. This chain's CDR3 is CASSVQGAGQPQHF. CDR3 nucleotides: TGTGCCAGCAGCGTACAGGGGGCGGGTCAGCCCCAGCATTTT.

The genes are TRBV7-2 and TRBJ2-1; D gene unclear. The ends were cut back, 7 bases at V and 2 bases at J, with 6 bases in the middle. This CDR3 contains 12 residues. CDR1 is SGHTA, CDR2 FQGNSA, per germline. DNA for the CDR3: TGTGCCAGCACTGAGACCTACAATGAGCAGTTCTTC. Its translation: CASTETYNEQFF.

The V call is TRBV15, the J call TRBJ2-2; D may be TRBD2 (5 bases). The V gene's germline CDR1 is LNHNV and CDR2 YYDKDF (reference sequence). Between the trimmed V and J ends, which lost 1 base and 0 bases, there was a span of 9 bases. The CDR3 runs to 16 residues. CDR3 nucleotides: TGTGCCACCAGCAGAGTTGAGGGAGCGAACACCGGGGAGCTGTTTTTT. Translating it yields CATSRVEGANTGELFF.

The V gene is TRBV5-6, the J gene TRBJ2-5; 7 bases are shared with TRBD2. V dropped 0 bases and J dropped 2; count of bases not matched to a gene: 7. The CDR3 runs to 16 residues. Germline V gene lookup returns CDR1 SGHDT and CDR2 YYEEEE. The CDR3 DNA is TGTGCCAGCAGCTTGGATGGTAGCGGGTTTCAAGAGACCCAGTACTTC. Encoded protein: CASSLDGSGFQETQYF.

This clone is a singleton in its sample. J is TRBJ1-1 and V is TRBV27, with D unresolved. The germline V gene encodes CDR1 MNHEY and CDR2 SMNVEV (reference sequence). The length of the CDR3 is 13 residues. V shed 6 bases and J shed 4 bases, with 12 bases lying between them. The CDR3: CASRLGLFTEAFF. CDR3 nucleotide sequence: TGTGCCAGCAGGTTAGGACTTTTCACTGAAGCTTTCTTT.

The CDR3 bases are TGTGCCAGCAGTATCGATGCGCGGGGAGGGGAAGAAAAACTGTTTTTT. It yields the protein CASSIDARGGEEKLFF. The rearrangement links TRBV27 to TRBJ1-4; possible D gene TRBD1, 5 bases. From germline, CDR1 is MNHEY and CDR2 SMNVEV (reference sequence). The CDR3 has 16 residues. Trimming removed 5 bases at V and 8 bases at J, with 21 bases between.

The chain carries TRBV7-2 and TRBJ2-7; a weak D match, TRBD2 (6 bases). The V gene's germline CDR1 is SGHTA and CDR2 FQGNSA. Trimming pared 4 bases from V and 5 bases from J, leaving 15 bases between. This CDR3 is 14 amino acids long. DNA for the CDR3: TGTGCCAGCAGCTGGACCCACGGGGGAAACGAGCAGTACTTC. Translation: CASSWTHGGNEQYF.

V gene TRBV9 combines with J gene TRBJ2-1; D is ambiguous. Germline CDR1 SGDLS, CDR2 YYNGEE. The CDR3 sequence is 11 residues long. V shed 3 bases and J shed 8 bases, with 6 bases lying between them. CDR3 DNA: TGTGCCAGCAGCGCCTCAGATGAGCAGTTCTTC. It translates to CASSASDEQFF.

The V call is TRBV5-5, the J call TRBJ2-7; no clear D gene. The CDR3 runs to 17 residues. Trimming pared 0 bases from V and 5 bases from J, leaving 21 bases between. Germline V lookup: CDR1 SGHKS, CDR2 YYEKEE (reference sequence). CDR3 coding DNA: TGTGCCAGCAGCTTGGTACCGTGGGCCAACCGCATAGACGAGCAGTACTTC. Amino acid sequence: CASSLVPWANRIDEQYF.

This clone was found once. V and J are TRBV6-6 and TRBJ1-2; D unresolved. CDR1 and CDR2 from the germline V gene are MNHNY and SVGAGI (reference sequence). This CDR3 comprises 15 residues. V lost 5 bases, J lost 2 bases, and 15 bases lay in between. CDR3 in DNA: TGTGCCAGCAGTACATGGGGTCCGGGGAACTATGGCTACACCTTC. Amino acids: CASSTWGPGNYGYTF.

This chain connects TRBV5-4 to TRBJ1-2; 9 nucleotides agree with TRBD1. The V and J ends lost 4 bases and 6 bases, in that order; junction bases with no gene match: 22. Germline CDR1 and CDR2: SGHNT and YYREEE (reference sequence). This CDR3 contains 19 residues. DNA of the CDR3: TGTGCCAGCAGCGGAAACAGGGGGCGCACCGTAACTTCCCTAAATGGCTACACCTTC. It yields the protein CASSGNRGRTVTSLNGYTF. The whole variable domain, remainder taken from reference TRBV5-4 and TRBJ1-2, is ETGVTQSPTHLIKTRGQQVTLRCSSQSGHNTVSWYQQALGQGPQFIFQYYREEENGRGNFPPRFSGLQFPNYSSELNVNALELDDSALYLCASSGNRGRTVTSLNGYTFGSGTRLTVV.

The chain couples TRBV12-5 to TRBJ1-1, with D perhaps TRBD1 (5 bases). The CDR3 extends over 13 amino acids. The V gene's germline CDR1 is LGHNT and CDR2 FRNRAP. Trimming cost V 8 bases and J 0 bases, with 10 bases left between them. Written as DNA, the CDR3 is TGTGCTAGTCAGGGCGGCATGAACACTGAAGCTTTCTTT. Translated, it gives CASQGGMNTEAFF.

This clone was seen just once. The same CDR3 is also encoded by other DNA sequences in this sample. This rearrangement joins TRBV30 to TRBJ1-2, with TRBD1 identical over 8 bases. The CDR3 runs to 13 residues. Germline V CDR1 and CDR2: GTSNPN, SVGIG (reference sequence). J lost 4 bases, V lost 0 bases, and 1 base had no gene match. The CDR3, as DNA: TGTGCCTGGAGTGTACAGGGGGGCTATGGCTACACCTTC. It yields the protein CAWSVQGGYGYTF.

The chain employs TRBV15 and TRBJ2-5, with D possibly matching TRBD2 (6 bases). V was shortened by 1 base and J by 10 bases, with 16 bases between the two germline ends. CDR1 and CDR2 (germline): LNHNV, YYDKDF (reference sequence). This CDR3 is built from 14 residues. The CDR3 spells CATSRGARLEGQYF. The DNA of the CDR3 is TGTGCCACCAGCAGAGGAGCTAGGCTGGAGGGCCAGTACTTC.

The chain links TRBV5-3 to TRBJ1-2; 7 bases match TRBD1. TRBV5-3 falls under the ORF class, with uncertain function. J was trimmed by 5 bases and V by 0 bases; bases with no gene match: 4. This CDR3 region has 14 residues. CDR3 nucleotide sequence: TGTGCCAGAAGCTTGGAAGACAGGGTTTATGGCTACACCTTC. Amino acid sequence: CARSLEDRVYGYTF.

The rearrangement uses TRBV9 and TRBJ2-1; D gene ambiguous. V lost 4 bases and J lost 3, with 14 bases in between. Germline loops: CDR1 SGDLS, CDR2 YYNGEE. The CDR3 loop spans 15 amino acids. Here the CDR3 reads CASSPLVNLYNEQFF. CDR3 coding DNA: TGTGCCAGCAGCCCCCTAGTAAACCTCTACAATGAGCAGTTCTTC. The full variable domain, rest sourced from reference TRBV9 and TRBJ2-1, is DSGVTQTPKHLITATGQRVTLRCSPRSGDLSVYWYQQSLDQGLQFLIQYYNGEERAKGNILERFSAQQFPDLHSELNLSSLELGDSALYFCASSPLVNLYNEQFFGPGTRLTVL.